The present entry profiles one TCR beta chain with its context. A much larger clonotype is one base distant, so this may be a read error. Using its own MiXCR run on the PCR reads, TCRdb lists one record per CDR3 protein. The sample includes about 630,000 distinct CDR3 sequences, about 25% seen only once; the top ten take 0.7% to 0.95%. The data originate from a study of molecular identifiers for immune sequencing clone quantification. This CDR3 has 16 residues. V gave up 6 bases and J gave up 4 bases, with 19 bases separating them. Per germline, CDR1 SEHNR and CDR2 FQNEAQ (reference sequence). The rearrangement links TRBV7-9 to TRBJ2-1, with a tentative D call TRBD2 (6 bases). Material for sequencing was naive CD8+ T cells from blood, with Jurkat cell RNA spiked in. Subset described: FACS-sorted CD8+CD4-CCR7+CD45RA+ naive T cells. This TCR was recovered from a human donor in good health. Some libraries in this study had Jurkat cell RNA spiked in. The CDR3 DNA reads as TGTGCCAGCAGTTCGGGGGTGGGGCTAGCTTACAATGAGCAGTTCTTC. Protein sequence: CASSSGVGLAYNEQFF. Based on the CDR3 plus reference TRBV7-9 and TRBJ2-1, the full variable domain is DTGVSQNPRHKITKRGQNVTFRCDPISEHNRLYWYRQTLGQGPEFLTYFQNEAQLEKSRLLSDRFSAERPKGSFSTLEIQRTEQGDSAMYLCASSSGVGLAYNEQFFGPGTRLTVL.